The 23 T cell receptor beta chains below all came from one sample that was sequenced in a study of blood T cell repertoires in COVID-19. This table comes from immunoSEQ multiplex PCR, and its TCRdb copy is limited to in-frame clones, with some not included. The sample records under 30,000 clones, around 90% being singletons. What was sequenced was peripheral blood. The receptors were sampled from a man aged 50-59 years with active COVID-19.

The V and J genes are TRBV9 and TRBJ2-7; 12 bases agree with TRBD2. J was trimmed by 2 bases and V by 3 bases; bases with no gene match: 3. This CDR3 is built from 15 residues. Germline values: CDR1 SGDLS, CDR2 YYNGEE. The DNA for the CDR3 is TGTGCCAGCAGCGCTAGCGGGGGGGCGGCCTACGAGCAGTACTTC. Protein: CASSASGGAAYEQYF.

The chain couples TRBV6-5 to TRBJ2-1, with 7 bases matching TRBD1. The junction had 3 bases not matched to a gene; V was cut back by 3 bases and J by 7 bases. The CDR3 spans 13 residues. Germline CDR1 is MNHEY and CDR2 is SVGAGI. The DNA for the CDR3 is TGTGCCAGCAGTTATTCCAGGGGGAATGAGCAGTTCTTC. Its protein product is CASSYSRGNEQFF.

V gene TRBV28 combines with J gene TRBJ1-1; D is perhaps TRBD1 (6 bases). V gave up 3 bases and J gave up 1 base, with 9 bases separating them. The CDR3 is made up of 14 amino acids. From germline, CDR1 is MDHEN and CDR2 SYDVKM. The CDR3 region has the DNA TGTGCCAGCAGTTTGGGGGCCCGGAACACTGAAGCTTTCTTT. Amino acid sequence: CASSLGARNTEAFF.

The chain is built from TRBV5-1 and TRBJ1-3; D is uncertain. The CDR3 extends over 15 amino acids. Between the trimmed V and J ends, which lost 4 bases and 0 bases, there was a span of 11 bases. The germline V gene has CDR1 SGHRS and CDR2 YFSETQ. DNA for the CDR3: TGCGCCAGCAGCCCCGATGGTAGCTCTGGAAACACCATATATTTT. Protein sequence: CASSPDGSSGNTIYF.

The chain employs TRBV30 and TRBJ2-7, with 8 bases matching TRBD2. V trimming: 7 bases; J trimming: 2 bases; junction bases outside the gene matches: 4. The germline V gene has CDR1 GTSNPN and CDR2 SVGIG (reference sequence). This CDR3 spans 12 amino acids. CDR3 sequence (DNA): TGTGCCTCCGGGGGGGAAACCTACGAGCAGTACTTC. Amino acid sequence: CASGGETYEQYF.

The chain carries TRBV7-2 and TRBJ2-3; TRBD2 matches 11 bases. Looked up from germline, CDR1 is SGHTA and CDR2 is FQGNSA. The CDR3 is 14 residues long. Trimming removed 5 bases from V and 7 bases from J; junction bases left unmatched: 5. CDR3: CASSRRLAGNTQYF. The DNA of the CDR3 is TGTGCCAGCAGCCGCAGACTAGCGGGGAATACGCAGTATTTT. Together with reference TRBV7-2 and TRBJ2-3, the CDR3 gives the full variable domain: GAGVSQSPSNKVTEKGKDVELRCDPISGHTALYWYRQSLGQGLEFLIYFQGNSAPDKSGLPSDRFSAERTGGSVSTLTIQRTQQEDSAVYLCASSRRLAGNTQYFGPGTRLTVL.

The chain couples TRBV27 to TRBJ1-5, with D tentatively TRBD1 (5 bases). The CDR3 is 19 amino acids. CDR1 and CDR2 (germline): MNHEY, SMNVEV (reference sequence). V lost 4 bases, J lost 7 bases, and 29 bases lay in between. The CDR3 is CASSSHRTTGTVAYQPQHF. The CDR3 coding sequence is TGTGCCAGCAGTTCCCACCGGACTACCGGGACGGTCGCCTACCAGCCCCAGCATTTT.

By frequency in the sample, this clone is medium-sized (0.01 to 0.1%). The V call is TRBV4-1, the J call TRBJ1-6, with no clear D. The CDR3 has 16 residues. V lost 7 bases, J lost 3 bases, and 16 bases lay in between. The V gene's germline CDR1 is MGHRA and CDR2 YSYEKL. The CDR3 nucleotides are TGCGCCAGCACCAAAAGGGCGGGCAGCTATAATTCACCCCTCCACTTT. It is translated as CASTKRAGSYNSPLHF.

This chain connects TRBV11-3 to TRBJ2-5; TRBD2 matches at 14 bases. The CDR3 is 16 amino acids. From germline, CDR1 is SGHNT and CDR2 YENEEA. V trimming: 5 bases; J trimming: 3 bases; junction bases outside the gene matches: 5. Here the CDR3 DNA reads TGTGCCAGCAGCAACCCGGGACTAGCGGGGGAAGAGACCCAGTACTTC. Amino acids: CASSNPGLAGEETQYF. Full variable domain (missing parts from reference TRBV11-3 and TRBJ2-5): EAGVVQSPRYKIIEKKQPVAFWCNPISGHNTLYWYLQNLGQGPELLIRYENEEAVDDSQLPKDRFSAERLKGVDSTLKIQPAELGDSAVYLCASSNPGLAGEETQYFGPGTRLLVL.

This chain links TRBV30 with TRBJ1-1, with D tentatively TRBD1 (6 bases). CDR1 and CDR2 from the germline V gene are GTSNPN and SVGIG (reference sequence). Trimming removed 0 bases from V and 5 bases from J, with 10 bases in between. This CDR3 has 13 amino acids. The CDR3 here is CAWSVVGATEAFF. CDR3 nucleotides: TGTGCCTGGAGTGTAGTGGGGGCTACTGAAGCTTTCTTT.

CDR3 region: CASSPRLMNTEAFF. In DNA form, the CDR3 reads TGTGCCAGCTCACCACGACTCATGAACACTGAAGCTTTCTTT. This chain uses TRBV18 with TRBJ1-1, with no clear D. Germline loops: CDR1 KGHSH, CDR2 LQKENI. The V end lost 1 base, the J end lost 0 bases, and 6 bases lay between the germline ends. The CDR3 consists of 14 residues.

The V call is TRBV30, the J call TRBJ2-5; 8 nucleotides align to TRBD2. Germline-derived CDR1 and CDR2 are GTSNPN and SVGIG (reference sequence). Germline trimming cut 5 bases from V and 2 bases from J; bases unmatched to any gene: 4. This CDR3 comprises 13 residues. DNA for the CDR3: TGTGCCTGGGCGGGGGGTCCTCAAGAGACCCAGTACTTC. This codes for CAWAGGPQETQYF. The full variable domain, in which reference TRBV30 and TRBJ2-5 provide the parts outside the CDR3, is SQTIHQWPATLVQPVGSPLSLECTVEGTSNPNLYWYRQAAGRGLQLLFYSVGIGQISSEVPQNLSASRPQDRQFILSSKKLLLSDSGFYLCAWAGGPQETQYFGPGTRLLVL.

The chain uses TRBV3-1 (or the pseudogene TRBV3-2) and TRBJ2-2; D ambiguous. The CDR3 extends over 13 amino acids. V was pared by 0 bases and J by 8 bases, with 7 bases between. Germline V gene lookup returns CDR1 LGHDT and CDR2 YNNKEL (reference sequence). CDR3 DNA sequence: TGTGCCAGCAGCCAAGATCTCGCGGGGGAGCTGTTTTTT. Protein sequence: CASSQDLAGELFF.

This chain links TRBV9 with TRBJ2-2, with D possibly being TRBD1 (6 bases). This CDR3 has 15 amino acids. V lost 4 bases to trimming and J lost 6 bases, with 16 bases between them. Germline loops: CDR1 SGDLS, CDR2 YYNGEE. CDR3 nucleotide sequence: TGTGCCAGCAGCCACAGGGCGCAAAACGCCGGGGAGCTGTTTTTT. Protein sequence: CASSHRAQNAGELFF.

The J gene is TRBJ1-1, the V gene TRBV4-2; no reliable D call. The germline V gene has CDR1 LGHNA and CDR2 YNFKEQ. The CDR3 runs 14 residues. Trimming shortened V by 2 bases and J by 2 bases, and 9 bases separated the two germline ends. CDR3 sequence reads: CASSQNQENTEAFF. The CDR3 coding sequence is TGTGCCAGCAGCCAAAATCAGGAAAACACTGAAGCTTTCTTT.

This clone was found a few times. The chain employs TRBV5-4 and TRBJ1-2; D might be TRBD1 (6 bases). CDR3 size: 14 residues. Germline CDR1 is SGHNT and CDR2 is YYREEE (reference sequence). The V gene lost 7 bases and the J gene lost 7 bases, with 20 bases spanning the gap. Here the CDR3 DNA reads TGTGCCAGCTCAGCCGGGGGGCAAGAAAGTGGCTACACCTTC. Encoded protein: CASSAGGQESGYTF.

The CDR3 DNA follows: TGTGCCAGCAGCTTGGGCGGGGGGGACGATACGCAGTATTTT. Its translation: CASSLGGGDDTQYF. This chain connects TRBV7-9 to TRBJ2-3; TRBD2 matches at 9 bases. Per germline, CDR1 SEHNR and CDR2 FQNEAQ (reference sequence). This CDR3 contains 14 residues. V gave up 3 bases and J gave up 6 bases; unmatched junction bases: 4.

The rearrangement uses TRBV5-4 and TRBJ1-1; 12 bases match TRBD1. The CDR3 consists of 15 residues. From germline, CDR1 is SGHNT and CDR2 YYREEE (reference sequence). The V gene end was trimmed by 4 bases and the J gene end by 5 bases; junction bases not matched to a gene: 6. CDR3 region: CASSDGTGGQTEAFF. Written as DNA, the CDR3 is TGTGCCAGCAGCGATGGGACAGGGGGCCAGACTGAAGCTTTCTTT.

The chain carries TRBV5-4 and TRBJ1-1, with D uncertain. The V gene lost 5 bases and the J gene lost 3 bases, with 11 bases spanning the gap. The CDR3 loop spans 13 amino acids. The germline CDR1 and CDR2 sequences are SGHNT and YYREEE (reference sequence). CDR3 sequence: CASSSQAHTEAFF. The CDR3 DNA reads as TGTGCCAGCAGTTCCCAGGCTCACACTGAAGCTTTCTTT.

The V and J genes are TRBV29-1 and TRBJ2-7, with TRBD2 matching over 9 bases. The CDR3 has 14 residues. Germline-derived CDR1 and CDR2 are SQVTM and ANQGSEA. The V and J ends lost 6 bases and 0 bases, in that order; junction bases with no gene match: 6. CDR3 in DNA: TGCAGCGTCCTGACTAGCGGTCACTCCTACGAGCAGTACTTC. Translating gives CSVLTSGHSYEQYF.

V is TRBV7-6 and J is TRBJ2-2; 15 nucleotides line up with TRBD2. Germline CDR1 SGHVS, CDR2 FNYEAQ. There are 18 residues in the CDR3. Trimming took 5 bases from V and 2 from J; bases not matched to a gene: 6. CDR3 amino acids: CASSAGLAGGLNTGELFF. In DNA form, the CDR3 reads TGTGCCAGCAGCGCAGGACTAGCGGGGGGGCTCAACACCGGGGAGCTGTTTTTT.

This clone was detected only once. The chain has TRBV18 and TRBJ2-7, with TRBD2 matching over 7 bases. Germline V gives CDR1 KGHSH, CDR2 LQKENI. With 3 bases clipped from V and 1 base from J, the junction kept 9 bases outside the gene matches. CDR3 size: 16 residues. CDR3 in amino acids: CASSPPGGEISYEQYF. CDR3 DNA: TGTGCCAGCTCACCCCCGGGGGGTGAGATATCCTACGAGCAGTACTTC.

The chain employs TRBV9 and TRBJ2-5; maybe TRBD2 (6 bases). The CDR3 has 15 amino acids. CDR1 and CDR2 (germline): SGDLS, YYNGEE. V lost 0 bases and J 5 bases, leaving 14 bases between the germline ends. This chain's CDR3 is CASSVEEGIVETQYF. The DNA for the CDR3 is TGTGCCAGCAGCGTAGAGGAGGGGATCGTGGAGACCCAGTACTTC.